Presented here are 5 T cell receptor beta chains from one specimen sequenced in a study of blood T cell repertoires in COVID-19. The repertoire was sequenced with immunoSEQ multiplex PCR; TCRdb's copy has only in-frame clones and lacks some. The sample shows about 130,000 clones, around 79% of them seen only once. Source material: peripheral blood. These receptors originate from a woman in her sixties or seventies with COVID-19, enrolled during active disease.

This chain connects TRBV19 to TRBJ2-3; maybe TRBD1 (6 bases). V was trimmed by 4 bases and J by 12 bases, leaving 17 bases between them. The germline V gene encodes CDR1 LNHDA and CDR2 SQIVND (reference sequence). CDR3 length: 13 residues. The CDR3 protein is CASSTDGQGIQYF. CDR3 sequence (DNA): TGTGCCAGTAGTACGGACGGTCAGGGGATACAGTATTTT.

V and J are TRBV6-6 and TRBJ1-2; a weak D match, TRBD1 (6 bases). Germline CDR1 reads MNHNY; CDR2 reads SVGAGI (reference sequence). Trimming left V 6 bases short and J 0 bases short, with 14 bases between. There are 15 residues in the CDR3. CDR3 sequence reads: CASRRAGATNYGYTF. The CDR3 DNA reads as TGTGCCAGCAGGCGCGCGGGGGCGACTAACTATGGCTACACCTTC.

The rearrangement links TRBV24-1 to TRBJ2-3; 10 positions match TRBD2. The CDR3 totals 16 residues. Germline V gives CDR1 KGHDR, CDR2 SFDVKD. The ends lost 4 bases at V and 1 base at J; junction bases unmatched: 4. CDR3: CATSEAGTSGTDTQYF. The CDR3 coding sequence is TGTGCCACCAGTGAAGCCGGGACTAGCGGCACAGATACGCAGTATTTT.

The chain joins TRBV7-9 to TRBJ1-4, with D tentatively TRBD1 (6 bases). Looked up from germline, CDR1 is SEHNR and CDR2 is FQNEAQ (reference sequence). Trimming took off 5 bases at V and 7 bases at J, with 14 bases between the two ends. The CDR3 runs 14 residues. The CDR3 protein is CASSADRVGEKLFF. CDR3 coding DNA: TGTGCCAGCAGCGCGGACAGAGTCGGTGAAAAACTGTTTTTT.

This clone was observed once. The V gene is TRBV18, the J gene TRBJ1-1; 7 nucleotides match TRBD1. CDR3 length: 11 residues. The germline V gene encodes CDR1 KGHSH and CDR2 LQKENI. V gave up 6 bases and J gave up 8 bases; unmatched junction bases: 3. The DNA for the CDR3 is TGTGCCAGCTCGAAGGACAGGGAAGCTTTCTTT. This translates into CASSKDREAFF.